This entry lists 30 T cell receptor beta chains sequenced from one sample in a study of T cells in Graves' hyperthyroidism and ophthalmopathy (dated by TCRdb to the late 2010s). To prepare the library, multiplex PCR was applied. The sample was run on an Illumina HiSeq 2000. TCR beta CDR3 regions were amplified from RNA transcripts. The TCR CDR3 was subjected to a first round of RT-PCR using the HTBI primer set and the Qiagen OneStep RT-PCR kit. Using fastp trimming at Q25 and MiXCR clonotype assembly, TCRdb reanalyzed the public sequencing data and kept in-frame beta chains. Identical CDR3 protein sequences are pooled into one entry, listed with their most common genes and DNA. Here the sample has hundreds of thousands of distinct CDR3 sequences; 15% to 18% occur a single time. The ten largest clonotypes hold around 14% of the sample. The sample taken for sequencing was blood. The receptors originated from a woman under 30 with Graves' hyperthyroidism.

This clonotype was observed a few times. This chain uses TRBV20-1 with TRBJ2-3; D is perhaps TRBD2 (6 bases). V dropped 0 bases and J dropped 4 bases, with 20 bases sitting between them. This CDR3 comprises 17 residues. Germline CDR1 DFQATT, CDR2 SNEGSKA (reference sequence). The CDR3 is CSARDSPIREYPDTQYF. CDR3 coding DNA: TGCAGTGCTAGAGACTCACCTATTCGGGAGTATCCAGATACGCAGTATTTT.

The chain joins TRBV18 to TRBJ1-3, with D unresolved. V shed 3 bases and J shed 2 bases, with 8 bases lying between them. The CDR3 covers 14 residues. The germline V gene has CDR1 KGHSH and CDR2 LQKENI. CDR3 bases: TGTGCCAGCTCACCGGGTGCGGCTGGAAACACCATATATTTT. Translated, it gives CASSPGAAGNTIYF.

The chain employs TRBV20-1 and TRBJ2-5, with D hard to call. Germline V gene lookup returns CDR1 DFQATT and CDR2 SNEGSKA (reference sequence). Trimming removed 1 base from V and 2 bases from J, with 20 bases in between. CDR3 length: 17 amino acids. The CDR3 reads CSARGYRALLSQETQYF. The CDR3 DNA sequence: TGCAGTGCTAGAGGGTACCGGGCCCTATTGTCACAAGAGACCCAGTACTTC.

In this sample, this clonotype turned up a few times. The V and J genes are TRBV5-1 and TRBJ2-1; 13 bases fit TRBD2. Trimming removed 5 bases from V and 9 bases from J; junction bases left unmatched: 8. Germline V CDR1 and CDR2: SGHRS, YFSETQ. This CDR3 region has 15 residues. The CDR3 DNA follows: TGCGCCAGCAGTTCACCGGGACTAGCGGGACTTGAGCAGTTCTTC. This gives the protein CASSSPGLAGLEQFF.

This clonotype occurred many times. This sequence joins TRBV28 and TRBJ1-4; TRBD1 is a possible D gene (5 bases). Trimming took off 7 bases at V and 8 bases at J, with 17 bases between the two ends. The CDR3 consists of 14 residues. CDR1 is MDHEN, CDR2 SYDVKM, per germline. CDR3 DNA: TGTGCCAGCACATCGCAGGGACTAGGGGAAAAACTGTTTTTT. Translation: CASTSQGLGEKLFF.

This clonotype was observed once. The chain employs TRBV10-1 and TRBJ2-7; D unresolved. Germline V gene data show CDR1 as WNHNN and CDR2 as SYGVQD (reference sequence). V gave up 0 bases and J gave up 0 bases, with 9 bases separating them. The CDR3 is made up of 15 amino acids. In DNA form, the CDR3 reads TGCGCCAGCAGTGAGTCTGGCGCCCTCTCCTACGAGCAGTACTTC. This translates into CASSESGALSYEQYF.

The table lists this clonotype with a few counts. The CDR3 DNA sequence: TGCAGCACGACCCCGGGACTAGCTCAGTATTTT. Translated: CSTTPGLAQYF. This chain links TRBV29-1 with TRBJ2-3, with 9 positions matching TRBD2. CDR1 is SQVTM, CDR2 ANQGSEA, per germline. V lost 8 bases to trimming and J lost 12 bases; unmatched junction nucleotides: 9. This CDR3 is built from 11 residues.

There are many counts of this clonotype. The chain recombines TRBV20-1 with TRBJ2-7; TRBD1 agrees at 7 bases. This CDR3 is built from 14 residues. Per the germline V gene, CDR1 is DFQATT and CDR2 is SNEGSKA (reference sequence). Trimming cost V 4 bases and J 0 bases; bases outside gene matches: 6. Written as DNA, the CDR3 is TGCAGTGCTATCCGACAGGGCCTCTCCTACGAGCAGTACTTC. Translation gives CSAIRQGLSYEQYF.

In this sample, this clonotype turned up a few times. The V gene is TRBV11-3, the J gene TRBJ2-1; D perhaps matches TRBD2 (7 bases). The CDR3 length is 15 residues. Trimming took 4 bases from V and 8 from J, leaving 18 bases between them. In germline, CDR1 is SGHNT, CDR2 YENEEA. The CDR3 sequence: CASSSRQDTSDEQFF. CDR3 nucleotides: TGTGCCAGCAGCTCCCGACAGGACACTAGCGATGAGCAGTTCTTC.

This clonotype occurred a few times. The rearrangement uses TRBV28 and TRBJ2-7; 8 nucleotides agree with TRBD1. Germline V gives CDR1 MDHEN, CDR2 SYDVKM. V trimming: 10 bases; J trimming: 9 bases; junction bases outside the gene matches: 14. The CDR3 is 13 residues long. The CDR3 DNA reads as TGTGCCACCTACCAACTAGACAGGGGTTTGCAGTACTTC. Translation: CATYQLDRGLQYF. Looking up the rest from reference TRBV28 and TRBJ2-7 gives the full variable domain: DVKVTQSSRYLVKRTGEKVFLECVQDMDHENMFWYRQDPGLGLRLIYFSYDVKMKEKGDIPEGYSVSREKKERFSLILESASTNQTSMYLCATYQLDRGLQYFGPGTRLTVT.

Worth noting for this clonotype: A much larger clone lies one base from this, so it may be a read error. This chain joins TRBV3-1 and TRBJ1-6; 8 nucleotides match TRBD1. This CDR3 has 14 amino acids. Germline loops: CDR1 LGHDT, CDR2 YNNKEL (reference sequence). V lost 4 bases, J lost 10 bases, and 6 bases stayed unmatched. CDR3 residues: CASSPGAGGSPLHF. DNA of the CDR3: TGTGCCAGCAGCCCCGGTGCAGGGGGCTCACCCCTCCACTTT.

This clonotype was counted many times. CDR3 amino acids: CASSSSGSLAWAQYF. The DNA for the CDR3 is TGTGCCAGCAGCTCTAGTGGGAGTTTAGCGTGGGCGCAGTATTTT. The chain combines TRBV11-2 with TRBJ2-3; D might be TRBD2 (5 bases). V was trimmed by 4 bases and J by 10 bases, leaving 21 bases between them. Per the germline V gene, CDR1 is SGHAT and CDR2 is FQNNGV. The CDR3 is made up of 15 amino acids.

This clonotype appeared many times. V usage is TRBV20-1 and J usage is TRBJ1-1; 7 positions match TRBD1. V trimming: 0 bases; J trimming: 10 bases; junction bases outside the gene matches: 11. The V gene's germline CDR1 is DFQATT and CDR2 SNEGSKA (reference sequence). The CDR3 is 14 amino acids. The CDR3, as DNA: TGCAGTGCTAGAGATCGACAGGGAATTTTACGAGCTTTCTTT. It yields the protein CSARDRQGILRAFF.

This clonotype was detected only a few times. The chain is built from TRBV6-2 or TRBV6-3 and TRBJ2-4, with a weak D call TRBD1 (6 bases). The germline CDR1 and CDR2 sequences are MNHEY and SVGEGT. The CDR3 length is 14 residues. The V end was cut by 5 bases, the J end by 3 bases, with 11 bases between. The CDR3, as DNA: TGTGCCAGCAGTCCCCAGGGGCGCAAAAACATTCAGTACTTC. Translated: CASSPQGRKNIQYF.

In its sample, this clonotype was seen many times. The rearrangement uses TRBV3-1 and TRBJ2-7, with D possibly TRBD1 on 5 matching bases. Between the trimmed V and J ends, which lost 1 base and 1 base, there was a span of 8 bases. The CDR3 covers 14 residues. CDR1 is LGHDT and CDR2 is YNNKEL in the germline V gene (reference sequence). CDR3 DNA sequence: TGTGCCAGCAGCCAAGTAACAGGATCCTACGAGCAGTACTTC. It yields the protein CASSQVTGSYEQYF.

This clonotype was observed at least ten times. V gene TRBV4-1 combines with J gene TRBJ2-5; TRBD1 matches 8 bases. After removal of 1 base from V and 4 bases from J, the junction contained 5 bases not matched to a gene. The CDR3 covers 15 residues. The germline V gene has CDR1 MGHRA and CDR2 YSYEKL. The CDR3 is CASSQGTGIGETQYF. Here the CDR3 DNA reads TGCGCCAGCAGCCAAGGGACAGGGATAGGAGAGACCCAGTACTTC.

This clonotype turned up a few times. This chain uses TRBV9 with TRBJ1-1; 8 bases fit TRBD1. CDR1 and CDR2 (germline): SGDLS, YYNGEE. The CDR3 runs 16 residues. V trimming: 0 bases; J trimming: 0 bases; junction bases outside the gene matches: 4. The CDR3 DNA reads TGTGCCAGCAGCGTAGCCCCAGGGGGCTTGAACACTGAAGCTTTCTTT. The encoded protein is CASSVAPGGLNTEAFF.

This clonotype was counted at least ten times. This chain links TRBV5-6 with TRBJ2-1; 12 positions agree with TRBD1. J gave up 0 bases and V 5 bases, and 9 bases lay outside the gene matches. This CDR3 contains 18 residues. Per the germline V gene, CDR1 is SGHDT and CDR2 is YYEEEE. This chain's CDR3 is CASRPGQGAKSSYNEQFF. The DNA of the CDR3 is TGTGCCAGCAGACCGGGACAGGGGGCTAAGAGCTCCTACAATGAGCAGTTCTTC.

V gene TRBV7-8 combines with J gene TRBJ1-1, with D tentatively TRBD1 (5 bases). V was clipped by 5 bases and J by 4 bases, with 20 bases between them. The CDR3 is made up of 16 amino acids. CDR1 is SGHVS, CDR2 FQNEAQ, per germline. The chain's CDR3 is CASSNVRDFGSTEAFF. CDR3 coding DNA: TGTGCCAGCAGCAACGTCAGGGATTTTGGAAGCACTGAAGCTTTCTTT.

This clonotype was recorded many times. The rearrangement joins TRBV7-2 to TRBJ2-1, with 7 bases fitting TRBD2. The CDR3 is 15 amino acids. The V gene end was trimmed by 5 bases and the J gene end by 3 bases; junction bases not matched to a gene: 7. CDR1 is SGHTA and CDR2 is FQGNSA in the germline V gene. CDR3 nucleotide sequence: TGTGCCAGCAGCCTGAGCGGGGCGGGCTACAATGAGCAGTTCTTC. It is translated as CASSLSGAGYNEQFF.

This clonotype showed up just a few times. J is TRBJ2-1 and V is TRBV6-1; TRBD2 matches at 8 bases. This CDR3 contains 13 residues. Germline loops: CDR1 MNHNS, CDR2 SASEGT. Trimming removed 10 bases from V and 7 bases from J; junction bases left unmatched: 9. The CDR3 sequence: CATKVAGGNEQFF. The CDR3 nucleotides read TGTGCCACCAAGGTGGCGGGAGGAAATGAGCAGTTCTTC.

There are many counts of this clonotype. The chain uses TRBV29-1 and TRBJ2-5, with D perhaps matching TRBD2 (6 bases). Germline CDR1 SQVTM, CDR2 ANQGSEA. The ends were cut back, 6 bases at V and 1 base at J, with 15 bases in the middle. CDR3 length: 14 amino acids. CDR3 nucleotides: TGCAGCGTGGGAGCCGGCGGGACCCAAGAGACCCAGTACTTC. Its protein is CSVGAGGTQETQYF.

The chain joins TRBV6-2 or TRBV6-3 to TRBJ1-4, with D tentatively TRBD1 (5 bases). Germline assignment: CDR1 MNHEY and CDR2 SVGEGT. This CDR3 is built from 15 residues. The germline V and J ends were trimmed by 6 bases and 7 bases, with 18 bases remaining between them. DNA for the CDR3: TGTGCCAGCAGCGCGACAGCCCCGAGGGTTGAAAAACTGTTTTTT. It yields the protein CASSATAPRVEKLFF.

J is TRBJ2-7 and V is TRBV29-1; TRBD1 matches 9 bases. Germline CDR1 is SQVTM and CDR2 is ANQGSEA. This CDR3 has 13 amino acids. The CDR3 protein is CRATQGASYEQYF. CDR3 in DNA: TGCAGAGCCACACAGGGGGCCTCCTACGAGCAGTACTTC.

V usage is TRBV29-1 and J usage is TRBJ1-1, with 8 nucleotides matching TRBD1. Losses at the gene ends were 4 bases for V and 10 bases for J; bases not matched to a gene: 8. The CDR3 covers 12 residues. Germline V CDR1 and CDR2: SQVTM, ANQGSEA. The chain's CDR3 is CSVAGTGPAAFF. Here the CDR3 DNA reads TGCAGCGTTGCCGGGACAGGCCCCGCAGCTTTCTTT.

This clonotype was seen a few times. The J gene is TRBJ1-1, the V gene TRBV12-3 or TRBV12-4; D is undetermined. Trimming removed 4 bases from V and 4 bases from J, with 4 bases in between. This CDR3 is built from 11 residues. This CDR3 is CASSSFTEAFF. CDR3 nucleotides: TGTGCCAGCAGTTCATTCACTGAAGCTTTCTTT.

The rearrangement joins TRBV7-9 to TRBJ2-2, with D possibly matching TRBD2 (6 bases). The germline gives CDR1 SEHNR, CDR2 FQNEAQ (reference sequence). Between the trimmed V and J ends, which lost 3 bases and 4 bases, there was a span of 12 bases. The CDR3 loop spans 15 amino acids. The CDR3 bases are TGTGCCAGCAGCTTGGTTGAAGCGGGCACCGGGGAGCTGTTTTTT. Translating gives CASSLVEAGTGELFF.

The J gene is TRBJ2-3, the V gene TRBV4-1; D is ambiguous. V was cut by 0 bases and J by 3 bases, with 28 bases left in between. This CDR3 comprises 21 residues. CDR1 MGHRA and CDR2 YSYEKL come from the germline V gene. The CDR3 loop reads CASSQESFRRTSHAFTDTQYF. The DNA of the CDR3 is TGCGCCAGCAGCCAAGAATCTTTTAGACGTACGTCCCACGCGTTTACAGATACGCAGTATTTT.

This clonotype occurred many times. The genes are TRBV20-1 and TRBJ2-7; 7 bases are shared with TRBD1. The germline V gene encodes CDR1 DFQATT and CDR2 SNEGSKA (reference sequence). Losses at the gene ends were 8 bases for V and 1 base for J; bases not matched to a gene: 8. The CDR3 runs to 13 residues. This chain's CDR3 is CSSGTALSYEQYF. The CDR3 DNA sequence: TGCAGTTCCGGGACAGCCCTTTCCTACGAGCAGTACTTC.

This clonotype was picked up many times. The rearrangement links TRBV11-3 to TRBJ2-7; no clear D. CDR3 size: 12 residues. Looked up from germline, CDR1 is SGHNT and CDR2 is YENEEA. V was pared by 2 bases and J by 6 bases, with 8 bases between. CDR3 residues: CASSLYSGEQYF. The CDR3 nucleotides read TGTGCCAGCAGCTTATATTCCGGCGAGCAGTACTTC. Complete variable domain (other parts from reference TRBV11-3 and TRBJ2-7): EAGVVQSPRYKIIEKKQPVAFWCNPISGHNTLYWYLQNLGQGPELLIRYENEEAVDDSQLPKDRFSAERLKGVDSTLKIQPAELGDSAVYLCASSLYSGEQYFGPGTRLTVT.